What follows is one TCR beta chain and its context. The antigen remains undetermined. This entry belongs to a study of cytomegalovirus exposure and HLA in healthy donors. Study details: Clustering assigned 81% of the roughly 380 genotyped donors to the Caucasian-associated ancestry cluster. Study-wide results and caveats: A few V segments could not be told apart, such as TRBV6-2 and TRBV6-3, and were left out.

Trimming took off 2 bases at V and 0 bases at J, with 11 bases between the two ends. Germline-derived CDR1 and CDR2 are SGHTA and FQGTGA. The CDR3 runs to 16 residues. It was with 60 Vbeta and 13 Jbeta primers that the PCR ran. Sequenced by immunoSEQ multiplex PCR; TCRdb stores in-frame clones only, minus some. The sample holds more than 150,000 clones; approximately 88% are singletons and the top ten take approximately 1.5%. What was sequenced was PBMCs. The clonotype comes from a woman aged 18-29 years in good health and CMV-seronegative. This chain connects TRBV7-3 to TRBJ1-3, with D tentatively TRBD1 (6 bases). DNA of the CDR3: TGTGCCAGCAGCTTAGGACAGAGGGGCTCTGGAAACACCATATATTTT. Its protein product is CASSLGQRGSGNTIYF.